These T cell receptor beta chains were read from a single sample in a study of T-cell reconstitution after alpha-beta-depleted transplantation in children. TCRdb ran MiXCR on the PCR reads and lists one entry per CDR3 protein. The table includes 240,000 or so distinct CDR3 sequences, around 7.8% detected once. The source was PBMCs, mostly from graft donor cells, collected 180 days after TCRalphabeta/CD19-depleted stem cell transplant. These receptors were taken from a male patient aged 10 to 17 who had a stem cell transplant for acute lymphoblastic leukemia, so the T cells may come from the graft donor. Each CDR3 is given with its conserved first and last residue. A D gene is named only where the DNA matches it firmly. Size is omitted from some rows. Given values are once, few, many or a class for expanded clones.

d_call	v_call	j_call	cdr3_length	clone_size	cdr3_nt	cdr3_aa
-	TRBV7-8	TRBJ2-3	15	many	TGTGCCAGCAGCTTAGAAATGCGGCAAGCAGATACGCAGTATTTT	CASSLEMRQADTQYF
TRBD2	TRBV19	TRBJ2-1	15	few	TGTGCCAGTAGTACCTCGGGGGGGAGATACAATGAGCAGTTCTTC	CASSTSGGRYNEQFF
-	TRBV7-9	TRBJ1-1	13	many	TGTGCCACCCCGGGGGCTCGGAACACTGAAGCTTTCTTT	CATPGARNTEAFF
-	TRBV7-9	TRBJ1-1	14	-	TGTGCCAGCAACTACGACGGCCGGAGCACTGAAGCTTTCTTT	CASNYDGRSTEAFF
-	TRBV20-1	TRBJ2-3	13	many	TGCAGTGCTAGAGGTGGGCACAAAGATACGCAGTATTTT	CSARGGHKDTQYF
TRBD1	TRBV3-1	TRBJ1-6	17	many	TGTGCCAGCAGCCCACACATCAGGGGGCGTTTTAATTCACCCCTCCACTTT	CASSPHIRGRFNSPLHF
TRBD1	TRBV29-1	TRBJ1-3	15	many	TGCAGCGTTGACTCACAGGGGGAAACTGGAAACACCATATATTTT	CSVDSQGETGNTIYF
-	TRBV7-8	TRBJ1-6	14	many	TGTGCCAGCAGCTTAGCAGTCCCGGATTCACCCCTCCACTTT	CASSLAVPDSPLHF
TRBD2	TRBV18	TRBJ2-2	20	many	TGTGCCAGCTCACCACGGTTGCTACTAGCGGGAGCCGGTGACACCGGGGAGCTGTTTTTT	CASSPRLLLAGAGDTGELFF
-	TRBV7-2	TRBJ1-1	15	many	TGTGCCAGCAGCTTGACAGGACGAGGGTTGACTGAAGCTTTCTTT	CASSLTGRGLTEAFF
TRBD1	TRBV29-1	TRBJ2-7	16	many	TGCAGCGTTGAAGCCCCACGGACAGGGCTGGGTTACGAGCAGTACTTC	CSVEAPRTGLGYEQYF
TRBD1	TRBV11-2	TRBJ2-1	16	many	TGTGCCAGCAGCCCCTACACCGGGACAGGATTTAATGAGCAGTTCTTC	CASSPYTGTGFNEQFF
TRBD1	TRBV6-1	TRBJ1-3	16	many	TGTGCCAGCAGAGACAGGGGTACCCTGGGGGGAAACACCATATATTTT	CASRDRGTLGGNTIYF
-	TRBV5-1	TRBJ2-2	13	-	TGCGCCAGCAGCTTGATGTTCGTCCGGGAGCTGTTTTTT	CASSLMFVRELFF
TRBD1	TRBV3-1	TRBJ2-2	19	many	TGTGCCAGCAGCCCCCTTGTCGGGAAACAGGGGGTGAACACCGGGGAGCTGTTTTTT	CASSPLVGKQGVNTGELFF
-	TRBV19	TRBJ2-1	18	many	TGTGCCAGTAGTCTAGGACCCCGGATGGACCACTCCTACAATGAGCAGTTCTTC	CASSLGPRMDHSYNEQFF